The 30 T cell receptor beta chains presented below share a single source sample, sequenced in a study of T cells in Graves' hyperthyroidism and ophthalmopathy. The TCR beta CDR3 regions underwent amplification using RNA transcripts as the source. First-round RT-PCR of the TCR CDR3 relied on the HTBI primer set. TCRdb analysed the multiplex PCR reads with MiXCR anew, one entry per CDR3 protein. The sample contains hundreds of thousands of distinct CDR3 sequences, roughly a sixth of which appear only once. Sequencing was carried out using blood. These receptors originate from a woman aged 50 to 60 with Graves' hyperthyroidism that later progressed to Graves' ophthalmopathy.

The chain is built from TRBV7-3 and TRBJ2-2; D not certain. Germline V gives CDR1 SGHTA, CDR2 FQGTGA. V shed 5 bases and J shed 3 bases, with 10 bases lying between them. The length of the CDR3 is 14 residues. CDR3 residues: CASSPSGYTGELFF. DNA of the CDR3: TGTGCCAGCAGCCCGTCGGGCTACACCGGGGAGCTGTTTTTT.

This clonotype was seen more than once but under ten times. J is TRBJ1-2 and V is TRBV29-1; perhaps TRBD1 as D (5 bases). The V gene's germline CDR1 is SQVTM and CDR2 ANQGSEA. CDR3 length: 16 residues. V shed 4 bases and J shed 3 bases, with 21 bases lying between them. The CDR3, as DNA: TGCAGCGTTGCCGAACCGTTCGGGGCGGCTGACTATGGCTACACCTTC. It translates to CSVAEPFGAADYGYTF.

To note about this clonotype: A read error may explain this, as a much larger clone is one base away. The rearrangement links TRBV18 to TRBJ1-5; a weak D match, TRBD1 (6 bases). The germline V gene encodes CDR1 KGHSH and CDR2 LQKENI. The CDR3 is 14 amino acids. This CDR3 reads CAGSPMDSGQPQHF. The CDR3 nucleotides are TGTGCCGGCTCACCTATGGACAGCGGGCAGCCCCAGCATTTT.

The V call is TRBV10-3, the J call TRBJ1-2; D is perhaps TRBD1 (5 bases). The length of the CDR3 is 14 residues. V was clipped by 3 bases and J by 4 bases, with 12 bases between them. The V gene's germline CDR1 is ENHRY and CDR2 SYGVKD. As DNA, the CDR3 is TGTGCCATCAGTGACAGGGACGTCTTCTATGGCTACACCTTC. This encodes CAISDRDVFYGYTF.

V gene TRBV5-4 combines with J gene TRBJ2-3; 7 bases align to TRBD1. Unmatched junction bases numbered 5, after V lost 6 bases and J lost 1 base. The CDR3 is made up of 14 amino acids. Germline V gives CDR1 SGHNT, CDR2 YYREEE (reference sequence). CDR3 protein: CASNPQGGTDTQYF. CDR3 coding DNA: TGTGCCAGCAACCCCCAGGGGGGCACAGATACGCAGTATTTT.

This clonotype was picked up a small number of times. This chain uses TRBV2 with TRBJ2-1, with TRBD2 matching over 8 bases. This CDR3 contains 15 residues. J lost 2 bases, V lost 6 bases, and 6 bases had no gene match. Germline assignment: CDR1 SNHLY and CDR2 FYNNEI. The CDR3 DNA sequence: TGTGCCAGCAGCTTAGCGGGGATAGCCTACAATGAGCAGTTCTTC. This codes for CASSLAGIAYNEQFF.

In its sample, this clonotype was seen a few times. This chain uses TRBV29-1 with TRBJ2-1; either TRBD1 or TRBD2 may supply D (5 bases each). V gave up 0 bases and J gave up 10 bases, with 13 bases separating them. The CDR3 loop spans 13 amino acids. CDR1 and CDR2 (germline): SQVTM, ANQGSEA. CDR3 protein: CSVEDRGTAEQFF. CDR3 nucleotides: TGCAGCGTTGAAGATCGTGGGACGGCCGAGCAGTTCTTC.

The rearrangement uses TRBV4-1 and TRBJ1-2; 7 bases line up with TRBD1. This CDR3 comprises 15 residues. CDR1 is MGHRA and CDR2 is YSYEKL in the germline V gene. V shed 3 bases and J 6 bases; nucleotides not matched to a gene: 10. CDR3 nucleotides: TGCGCCAGCAGCCATCGACAGGGACAGTTACATGGCTACACCTTC. Translation: CASSHRQGQLHGYTF.

This clonotype was counted at least ten times. The chain carries TRBV3-1 and TRBJ1-1; TRBD1 agrees at 8 bases. The germline gives CDR1 LGHDT, CDR2 YNNKEL (reference sequence). CDR3 length: 15 residues. With 0 bases clipped from V and 4 bases from J, the junction kept 4 bases outside the gene matches. This chain's CDR3 is CASSQDMTGATEAFF. In DNA form, the CDR3 reads TGTGCCAGCAGCCAAGATATGACAGGGGCCACTGAAGCTTTCTTT.

The V gene is TRBV20-1, the J gene TRBJ1-5; a weak D match, TRBD1 (6 bases). Looked up from germline, CDR1 is DFQATT and CDR2 is SNEGSKA (reference sequence). The CDR3 is 12 amino acids. V dropped 6 bases and J dropped 7 bases, with 13 bases sitting between them. This CDR3 reads CSAKAGDQPQHF. CDR3 bases: TGCAGTGCCAAAGCAGGGGACCAGCCCCAGCATTTT.

Many counts were recorded for this clonotype. V usage is TRBV20-1 and J usage is TRBJ1-6, with 8 bases identical to TRBD1. This CDR3 has 15 residues. Germline V CDR1 and CDR2: DFQATT, SNEGSKA (reference sequence). V lost 6 bases and J lost 10; bases outside the gene matches: 14. CDR3 DNA sequence: TGCAGTGCCCCCAGCGCGGGACAGGTGGAGTCACCCCTCCACTTT. It translates to CSAPSAGQVESPLHF.

This clonotype appeared once. The chain is built from TRBV19 and TRBJ2-1; D might be TRBD1 or TRBD2, each matching 5 bases. CDR1 and CDR2 (germline): LNHDA, SQIVND (reference sequence). V lost 5 bases and J lost 10, with 21 bases in between. CDR3 size: 15 residues. The CDR3 is CASSVTGTPPAEQFF. DNA of the CDR3: TGTGCCAGTAGTGTCACGGGGACCCCCCCCGCGGAGCAGTTCTTC.

This chain connects TRBV5-1 to TRBJ2-5, with a weak D call TRBD1 (5 bases). This CDR3 is built from 13 residues. Germline CDR1 SGHRS, CDR2 YFSETQ. Trimming removed 6 bases at V and 4 bases at J, with 13 bases between. The CDR3 bases are TGCGCCAGCAAAGTTGGACACGTAGAGACCCAGTACTTC. Its protein is CASKVGHVETQYF. Drawing the rest from reference TRBV5-1 and TRBJ2-5, the complete variable domain is KAGVTQTPRYLIKTRGQQVTLSCSPISGHRSVSWYQQTPGQGLQFLFEYFSETQRNKGNFPGRFSGRQFSNSRSEMNVSTLELGDSALYLCASKVGHVETQYFGPGTRLLVL.

This clonotype was detected a few times. V gene TRBV2 combines with J gene TRBJ1-1; 7 bases map to TRBD1. After removal of 2 bases from V and 4 bases from J, the junction contained 7 bases not matched to a gene. There are 15 residues in the CDR3. CDR1 and CDR2 from the germline V gene are SNHLY and FYNNEI. Here the CDR3 reads CASSEQGGGPTEAFF. Written as DNA, the CDR3 is TGTGCCAGCAGTGAACAGGGGGGAGGGCCCACTGAAGCTTTCTTT. Together with reference TRBV2 and TRBJ1-1, the CDR3 gives the full variable domain: EPEVTQTPSHQVTQMGQEVILRCVPISNHLYFYWYRQILGQKVEFLVSFYNNEISEKSEIFDDQFSVERPDGSNFTLKIRSTKLEDSAMYFCASSEQGGGPTEAFFGQGTRLTVV.

V and J are TRBV6-1 and TRBJ1-1; D is unresolved. The CDR3 loop spans 11 amino acids. The germline V gene encodes CDR1 MNHNS and CDR2 SASEGT. Trimming took 8 bases from V and 7 from J, leaving 11 bases between them. The CDR3 region is CASLLGGEAFF. CDR3 nucleotides: TGTGCCAGCCTCCTGGGCGGTGAAGCTTTCTTT.

This clonotype was counted a few times. CDR3 amino acids: CASRKISTDTQYF. CDR3 bases: TGTGCCAGCAGGAAAATAAGCACAGATACGCAGTATTTT. V gene TRBV14 combines with J gene TRBJ2-3; D gene uncertain. CDR3 length equals 13 residues. The germline V gene encodes CDR1 SGHDN and CDR2 FVKESK. Trimming removed 6 bases from V and 0 bases from J, with 7 bases in between.

This clonotype was detected many times. The chain has TRBV5-6 and TRBJ1-5; 10 bases are a match to TRBD1. The CDR3 consists of 15 residues. The trim removed 4 bases at V and 4 bases at J, leaving 5 bases unmatched. Per germline, CDR1 SGHDT and CDR2 YYEEEE. CDR3 in amino acids: CASSAGTGANQPQHF. The CDR3 region has the DNA TGTGCCAGCAGCGCCGGGACAGGGGCGAATCAGCCCCAGCATTTT.

The chain recombines TRBV29-1 with TRBJ2-1; 8 bases are a match to TRBD1. The CDR3 totals 14 residues. V lost 7 bases to trimming and J lost 3 bases; unmatched junction nucleotides: 8. The germline V gene has CDR1 SQVTM and CDR2 ANQGSEA. The CDR3 region is CSAATGGYYNEQFF. The DNA of the CDR3 is TGCAGCGCCGCAACAGGGGGTTACTACAATGAGCAGTTCTTC.

This clonotype was observed many times. The chain uses TRBV2 and TRBJ2-5; D might be TRBD1 or TRBD2, each matching 5 bases. CDR3 size: 14 residues. Germline V CDR1 and CDR2: SNHLY, FYNNEI. V lost 0 bases and J lost 0, with 5 bases in between. The CDR3 nucleotides read TGTGCCAGCAGTGAAGCGGGGGACCAAGAGACCCAGTACTTC. Translating gives CASSEAGDQETQYF.

This chain uses TRBV29-1 with TRBJ2-7, with 12 bases fitting TRBD1. The junction had 5 bases not matched to a gene; V was cut back by 1 base and J by 4 bases. This CDR3 region has 15 residues. From germline, CDR1 is SQVTM and CDR2 ANQGSEA. The CDR3 reads CSVEVGTGGGYEQYF. The CDR3 DNA reads as TGCAGCGTTGAAGTAGGGACAGGGGGCGGTTACGAGCAGTACTTC.

This clonotype came up many times. The chain employs TRBV30 and TRBJ1-1; no definite D call. The CDR3 loop spans 13 amino acids. Per the germline V gene, CDR1 is GTSNPN and CDR2 is SVGIG (reference sequence). The germline V and J ends were trimmed by 3 bases and 1 base, with 9 bases remaining between them. CDR3 nucleotide sequence: TGTGCCTGGAGCTACACCCAGAACACTGAAGCTTTCTTT. Residues: CAWSYTQNTEAFF.

This clonotype was seen more than once but under ten times. The rearrangement uses TRBV5-4 and TRBJ1-6; D uncertain. Germline CDR1 and CDR2: SGHNT and YYREEE (reference sequence). The CDR3 contains 15 residues. V shed 4 bases and J shed 6 bases, with 14 bases lying between them. CDR3 nucleotide sequence: TGTGCCAGCAGCCCCGATCCGCGGGGTAATTCACCCCTCCACTTT. Translation gives CASSPDPRGNSPLHF.

This clonotype was found many times. The CDR3 DNA is TGTGCCAGCAGTGTAACGACTAGCGGACCAGATACGCAGTATTTT. Translation: CASSVTTSGPDTQYF. The chain has TRBV2 and TRBJ2-3; 9 bases match TRBD2. Trimming removed 4 bases from V and 4 bases from J; junction bases left unmatched: 6. The CDR3 length is 15 residues. Germline lookup yields CDR1 SNHLY and CDR2 FYNNEI.

There are many counts of this clonotype. The chain employs TRBV5-8 and TRBJ2-1; TRBD1 agrees at 8 bases. Germline V gene data show CDR1 as SGHTS and CDR2 as YDEGEE. V trimming: 4 bases; J trimming: 0 bases; junction bases outside the gene matches: 3. This CDR3 has 15 amino acids. CDR3 protein: CASSQDRASYNEQFF. Here the CDR3 DNA reads TGTGCCAGCAGCCAGGACAGGGCCTCCTACAATGAGCAGTTCTTC.

There are many counts of this clonotype. V usage is TRBV6-1 and J usage is TRBJ2-7; 7 bases are shared with TRBD1. Germline CDR1 reads MNHNS; CDR2 reads SASEGT. There are 16 residues in the CDR3. The V and J ends lost 5 bases and 2 bases, in that order; junction bases with no gene match: 12. The CDR3 DNA is TGTGCCAGCAGTTCACCTGACCGGGACAGTCCCTACGAGCAGTACTTC. Translated: CASSSPDRDSPYEQYF.

The V and J genes are TRBV6-1 and TRBJ1-4; D may be TRBD1 (5 bases). CDR3 length: 13 residues. Trimming stripped 4 bases from V and 5 bases from J, with 8 bases between. Per germline, CDR1 MNHNS and CDR2 SASEGT. CDR3 protein: CASSGTPNEKLFF. The CDR3 DNA follows: TGTGCCAGCAGTGGGACACCCAATGAAAAACTGTTTTTT.

This clonotype was recorded at least ten times. The CDR3 spells CASSFGHDLYEQYF. CDR3 nucleotides: TGTGCCAGCAGCTTTGGACACGACCTCTACGAGCAGTACTTC. The rearrangement joins TRBV7-8 to TRBJ2-7, with a possible D match to TRBD1 (5 bases). The germline V and J ends were trimmed by 3 bases and 3 bases, with 12 bases remaining between them. Germline V gene data show CDR1 as SGHVS and CDR2 as FQNEAQ. The CDR3 is made up of 14 amino acids. Complete variable domain (other parts from reference TRBV7-8 and TRBJ2-7): GAGVSQSPRYKVAKRGQDVALRCDPISGHVSLFWYQQALGQGPEFLTYFQNEAQLDKSGLPSDRFFAERPEGSVSTLKIQRTQQEDSAVYLCASSFGHDLYEQYFGPGTRLTVT.

A few counts support this clonotype. The chain employs TRBV19 and TRBJ1-6, with 7 bases that match TRBD1. J lost 5 bases, V lost 9 bases, and 7 bases had no gene match. The CDR3 runs to 14 residues. In germline, CDR1 is LNHDA, CDR2 SQIVND (reference sequence). The DNA of the CDR3 is TGTGCCAGCACCCCCGACAGGGATAATTCACCCCTCCACTTT. This sequence encodes CASTPDRDNSPLHF.

The J gene is TRBJ2-6, the V gene TRBV2, with TRBD1 identical over 7 bases. With V trimmed by 4 bases and J by 4 bases, 4 bases remained unmatched. Germline CDR1 SNHLY, CDR2 FYNNEI. The CDR3 extends over 15 amino acids. CDR3: CASSGTGLGANVLTF. For the CDR3, the DNA is TGTGCCAGCAGTGGGACAGGTCTCGGGGCCAACGTCCTGACTTTC.

The sample holds a few counts of this clonotype. J is TRBJ1-2 and V is TRBV20-1; D might be TRBD1 (6 bases). The CDR3 contains 15 residues. CDR1 is DFQATT, CDR2 SNEGSKA, per germline (reference sequence). This chain's CDR3 is CRGGGLDRTNYGYTF. The CDR3, as DNA: TGCAGGGGAGGAGGTTTGGACAGAACTAACTATGGCTACACCTTC.